These T cell receptor beta chains were read from a single sample in a study of shared clonotypes between healthy human individuals. Sequenced by immunoSEQ multiplex PCR; TCRdb stores in-frame clones only, minus some. This table holds 850,000 to 1,200,000 clones, about 75% found once. The source material was memory CD4+ T cells sorted from blood. The receptors here all came from a man in his late teens or twenties in good health. Each CDR3 is given with its conserved first and last residue. The D gene is left open where the match is weak. Part of the rows lack a size; the others show once, few, many or a class for expanded clones.

len	v_gene	d_gene	j_gene	abundance	CDR3nt	CDR3aa
15	TRBV14	NA	TRBJ2-3	once	TGTGCCAGCAGCCAAGATGTGAAGGGGACAGATACGCAGTATTTT	CASSQDVKGTDTQYF
15	TRBV9	NA	TRBJ1-4	once	TGTGCCAGCAGCTCACAAGCTGCAACTAATGAAAAACTGTTTTTT	CASSSQAATNEKLFF
15	TRBV19	TRBD2	TRBJ2-1	NA	TGTGCCAGTAGTATCATAGGGACTAGAAAGAATGAGCAGTTCTTC	CASSIIGTRKNEQFF
16	TRBV19	TRBD2	TRBJ2-1	NA	TGTGCCAGTAGTATAATGCAGCGGGAGGCGGCCAATGAGCAGTTCTTC	CASSIMQREAANEQFF
15	TRBV2	TRBD1	TRBJ2-1	once	TGTGCCAGCAAATGGGGAGAGGGGGCGTACAATGAGCAGTTCTTC	CASKWGEGAYNEQFF
15	TRBV5-1	NA	TRBJ2-1	NA	TGCGCCAGCAGCTTGGTAGTCAGGGCCCACAATGAGCAGTTCTTC	CASSLVVRAHNEQFF
13	TRBV6-5	NA	TRBJ1-1	NA	TGTGCCAGCATCAAGGGTGGGGGCACTGAAGCTTTCTTT	CASIKGGGTEAFF
17	TRBV4-3	NA	TRBJ2-5	NA	TGCGCCAGCAGCCAAGATTATGGTCCCAGCACGGCGGAGACCCAGTACTTC	CASSQDYGPSTAETQYF
14	TRBV11-2	TRBD1	TRBJ2-1	once	TGTGCCAGCAGCCGGGACAGGGGATACAATGAGCAGTTCTTC	CASSRDRGYNEQFF
13	TRBV2	NA	TRBJ2-4	NA	TGTGCCAGCAGCCCGACTGGAGCGTGGGTTCAGTACTTC	CASSPTGAWVQYF
13	TRBV19	NA	TRBJ2-7	NA	TGTGCCAGTAGTATACAGGGAACGTCCGAGCAGTACTTC	CASSIQGTSEQYF
15	TRBV5-4	NA	TRBJ1-4	NA	TGTGCCAGCAGCTTGTTGGGTAGCGGTCCTGAAAAACTGTTTTTT	CASSLLGSGPEKLFF
14	TRBV5-1	NA	TRBJ1-4	NA	TGCGCCAGCAGCTTTTCGGGAACTAATGAAAAACTGTTTTTT	CASSFSGTNEKLFF
14	TRBV4-2	TRBD1	TRBJ2-7	NA	TGTGCCAGCAGCAGCGGAGACAGGGGCTACGAGCAGTACTTC	CASSSGDRGYEQYF
14	TRBV19	NA	TRBJ1-1	NA	TGTGCCAGTAGTATAGGTTTCCAGAACACTGAAGCTTTCTTT	CASSIGFQNTEAFF
13	TRBV11-2	TRBD1	TRBJ1-1	NA	TGTGCCAGCAGCTTAGTTACAGGGGGGAAAGCTTTCTTT	CASSLVTGGKAFF
17	TRBV5-1	TRBD1	TRBJ1-4	NA	TGCGCCAGCAGCCCAGGACAGGGCTCTGCAACTAATGAAAAACTGTTTTTT	CASSPGQGSATNEKLFF
15	TRBV27	TRBD2	TRBJ2-1	NA	TGTGCCAGCAGTTTATTTGCGGGAGTGGGCAATGAGCAGTTCTTC	CASSLFAGVGNEQFF
16	TRBV10-3	TRBD1	TRBJ1-6	NA	TGTGCCATCAGTGATAGGGCTGGGACAGGGGATGAGACCCTCCACTTT	CAISDRAGTGDETLHF
14	TRBV12-2	NA	TRBJ2-6	NA	NA	CASRFGSGANVLTF
12	TRBV2	TRBD2	TRBJ2-7	NA	TGTGCCAGCACCGGGACTACCTACGAGCAGTACTTC	CASTGTTYEQYF
16	TRBV7-2	NA	TRBJ2-7	NA	TGTGCCAGCAGCTTAGTTCACGGGCAGACAAACTACGAGCAGTACTTC	CASSLVHGQTNYEQYF
14	TRBV5-1	TRBD2	TRBJ2-3	NA	TGCGCCAGCAGCTGGGGGACTAGCGGAGATACGCAGTATTTT	CASSWGTSGDTQYF
13	TRBV5-1	NA	TRBJ2-3	NA	TGCGCCAGCAGCGAGGGTGGATCAGATACGCAGTATTTT	CASSEGGSDTQYF
12	TRBV18	NA	TRBJ1-1	NA	TGTGCCAGCTCAATATTGAACACTGAAGCTTTCTTT	CASSILNTEAFF
16	TRBV5-5	NA	TRBJ1-5	NA	TGTGCCAGCAGCTTACGGACAGATCAATACAATCAGCCCCAGCATTTT	CASSLRTDQYNQPQHF
15	TRBV15	TRBD1	TRBJ2-7	NA	TGTGCCACCAGCAGAGGGGGGACAGTATCCTACGAGCAGTACTTC	CATSRGGTVSYEQYF
14	TRBV6-1	TRBD1	TRBJ1-2	NA	TGTGCCAGCAGTGAAGCGGGACAGTCTTATGGCTACACCTTC	CASSEAGQSYGYTF
14	TRBV5-1	NA	TRBJ1-6	NA	TGCGCCAGCAGCTTGACCACAGGGAATTCACCCCTCCACTTT	CASSLTTGNSPLHF
16	TRBV11-2	TRBD2	TRBJ2-4	once	TGTGCCAGCAGCTTTTCTCCGGGAGGGCCGTACAACATTCAGTACTTC	CASSFSPGGPYNIQYF
11	TRBV19	NA	TRBJ2-5	NA	TGTGCCAGTAGTATAGCTGAGACCCAGTACTTC	CASSIAETQYF
16	TRBV7-9	TRBD1	TRBJ2-7	NA	TGTGCCAGCAGCACGATGGGACAGCGACCTCCCTACGAGCAGTACTTC	CASSTMGQRPPYEQYF
14	TRBV2	NA	TRBJ1-2	NA	TGTGCCAGCAGTGAATCCAGCTCTAACTATGGCTACACCTTC	CASSESSSNYGYTF
15	TRBV5-5	NA	TRBJ2-2	NA	TGTGCCAGCAGCTTGGCGGGTCTTAACACCGGGGAGCTGTTTTTT	CASSLAGLNTGELFF
15	TRBV5-8	NA	TRBJ1-3	NA	TGTGCCAGCAGCTTGGAGAAAAAGATCGGAAACACCATATATTTT	CASSLEKKIGNTIYF
13	TRBV30	NA	TRBJ2-3	once	TGTGCCTGGAGTGTACGAAGCACAGATACGCAGTATTTT	CAWSVRSTDTQYF
13	TRBV18	TRBD1	TRBJ2-5	NA	TGTGCCAGCTCCGGACAGGGGTCAGAGACCCAGTACTTC	CASSGQGSETQYF
15	TRBV4-3	NA	TRBJ2-1	NA	TGCGCCAGCAGCCAAGAAACGGGCGGAACCAATGAGCAGTTCTTC	CASSQETGGTNEQFF
14	TRBV6-6	NA	TRBJ2-7	NA	TGTGCCAGCAGTGCAGGGGGGGACTATTACGAGCAGTACTTC	CASSAGGDYYEQYF
16	TRBV18	TRBD1	TRBJ1-4	few	TGTGCCAGCTCACCACCGGGACAGCCGTCTAATGAAAAACTGTTTTTT	CASSPPGQPSNEKLFF
16	TRBV4-3	TRBD2	TRBJ2-7	NA	TGCGCCAGCAGCCAGAAAAATAGCGGGAGGGGCAACGAGCAGTACTTC	CASSQKNSGRGNEQYF
17	TRBV28	TRBD2	TRBJ2-5	few	TGTGCCAGCAGTTCCCGGCTAGCGGGGGCCGGGCGGGAGACCCAGTACTTC	CASSSRLAGAGRETQYF
15	TRBV28	NA	TRBJ2-1	NA	TGTGCCAGCAGTCCGGGGACGCTTGATTACAATGAGCAGTTCTTC	CASSPGTLDYNEQFF
15	TRBV27	TRBD1	TRBJ2-1	few	TGTGCCAGCAGGCAGGGGGCGATTAGGTACAATGAGCAGTTCTTC	CASRQGAIRYNEQFF
13	TRBV27	NA	TRBJ1-4	NA	TGTGCCACTGCGGGGGCGACTAATGAAAAACTGTTTTTT	CATAGATNEKLFF
11	TRBV27	NA	TRBJ1-1	few	TGTGCCAGCAGTTGGACGGTTGAAGCTTTCTTT	CASSWTVEAFF
16	TRBV9	TRBD2	TRBJ2-3	NA	TGTGCCAGCAGCGTAGTTGGGACTAGCGGGGTCGGGACGCAGTATTTT	CASSVVGTSGVGTQYF
17	TRBV18	TRBD1	TRBJ1-3	NA	TGTGCCAGCTCACCAGTCCAGGGGGCTAACTCTGGAAACACCATATATTTT	CASSPVQGANSGNTIYF
13	TRBV6-5	TRBD1	TRBJ1-1	NA	TGTGCCACCAGACAGGGAAAGAACACTGAAGCTTTCTTT	CATRQGKNTEAFF
12	TRBV18	NA	TRBJ1-1	NA	TGTGCCAGCTCACCTGCGGGTACTGAAGCTTTCTTT	CASSPAGTEAFF
15	TRBV5-1	NA	TRBJ1-6	NA	TGCGCCAGCAGCTTGCGAAGCGGTAATAATTCCCCCCTCCACTTT	CASSLRSGNNSPLHF
16	TRBV2	TRBD2	TRBJ2-2	NA	TGTGCCAGCTCCGAGCGGGGGACTAGGACCACCGGGGAGCTGTTTTTT	CASSERGTRTTGELFF